Below, 24 T cell receptor beta chains from the same sample are listed, as sequenced in a study of PD-L1 blockade in urothelial cancer. Sequenced by immunoSEQ multiplex PCR; TCRdb stores in-frame clones only, minus some. The data hold about 72,000 clones, with 84% observed a single time. Sample: PBMCs, taken around atezolizumab (anti-PD-L1) treatment. Source of these receptors: a man aged 65 to 85 with urothelial cancer.

The chain links TRBV6-1 to TRBJ2-5; 9 bases agree with TRBD1. Per germline, CDR1 MNHNS and CDR2 SASEGT. Trimming took 4 bases from V and 5 from J; bases not matched to a gene: 11. This CDR3 has 16 amino acids. Here the CDR3 reads CASSGQGQGRGETQYF. The CDR3 DNA is TGTGCCAGCAGTGGCCAGGGACAGGGAAGGGGGGAGACCCAGTACTTC.

The chain links TRBV29-1 to TRBJ2-7; D is perhaps TRBD2 (6 bases). The CDR3 is 14 residues long. Trimming left V 5 bases short and J 2 bases short, with 16 bases between. Germline values: CDR1 SQVTM, CDR2 ANQGSEA. CDR3 region: CSVSKAGRTYEQYF. The CDR3 region has the DNA TGCAGCGTTTCAAAAGCGGGTAGGACCTACGAGCAGTACTTC.

The chain carries TRBV2 and TRBJ2-2, with a possible D match to TRBD1 (5 bases). This CDR3 spans 16 amino acids. V was cut by 7 bases and J by 2 bases, with 17 bases left in between. Germline-derived CDR1 and CDR2 are SNHLY and FYNNEI. The DNA for the CDR3 is TGTGCCAGCAACGCCTGGGGCAGGGCCAACACCGGGGAGCTGTTTTTT. It codes for CASNAWGRANTGELFF.

The V gene is TRBV28, the J gene TRBJ2-2; D ambiguous. The ends were cut back, 6 bases at V and 4 bases at J, with 6 bases in the middle. The CDR3 totals 12 residues. The germline CDR1 and CDR2 sequences are MDHEN and SYDVKM. CDR3 nucleotides: TGTGCCAGCAGGCGGAGCACCGGGGAGCTGTTTTTT. Translated: CASRRSTGELFF.

V is TRBV19 and J is TRBJ2-6; 8 nucleotides align to TRBD2. Germline lookup yields CDR1 LNHDA and CDR2 SQIVND (reference sequence). The trim removed 7 bases at V and 2 bases at J, leaving 10 bases unmatched. The CDR3 length is 17 residues. This CDR3 reads CASTPILSGTGANVLTF. DNA of the CDR3: TGTGCCAGTACCCCAATCCTTAGCGGGACTGGGGCCAACGTCCTGACTTTC.

V gene TRBV28 combines with J gene TRBJ1-3, with 12 bases matching TRBD1. Germline-derived CDR1 and CDR2 are MDHEN and SYDVKM. V shed 2 bases and J 3 bases; nucleotides not matched to a gene: 2. This CDR3 is built from 16 residues. CDR3 DNA: TGTGCCAGCAGTTTAGGGACAGGGGGCTTTGGAAACACCATATATTTT. Protein: CASSLGTGGFGNTIYF.

The chain's CDR3 is CASSISRTGRETQYF. For the CDR3, the DNA is TGTGCCAGTAGTATATCCCGGACAGGGAGAGAGACCCAGTACTTC. This chain connects TRBV19 to TRBJ2-5, with TRBD1 identical over 8 bases. V shed 2 bases and J 4 bases; nucleotides not matched to a gene: 6. Germline V gives CDR1 LNHDA, CDR2 SQIVND (reference sequence). The CDR3 length is 15 residues.

The chain couples TRBV4-2 to TRBJ2-7; 10 bases line up with TRBD2. The CDR3 sequence is 14 residues long. Germline loops: CDR1 LGHNA, CDR2 YNFKEQ. Trimming at V came to 0 bases and at J to 9 bases, leaving 5 bases not matched to a gene. The DNA of the CDR3 is TGTGCCAGCAGCCAAGATCGAGCGGGAGGGCCGCAGTACTTC. Protein sequence: CASSQDRAGGPQYF.

The rearrangement links TRBV5-4 to TRBJ2-7, with 7 bases aligning to TRBD2. Germline CDR1 reads SGHNT; CDR2 reads YYREEE (reference sequence). This CDR3 spans 16 amino acids. V shed 0 bases and J 2 bases; nucleotides not matched to a gene: 8. CDR3: CASSLDPSSGTYEQYF. The CDR3 coding sequence is TGTGCCAGCAGCTTGGACCCCTCTAGCGGAACCTACGAGCAGTACTTC.

This clone was recorded only once. The chain joins TRBV28 to TRBJ1-1; 7 bases align to TRBD1. The V gene's germline CDR1 is MDHEN and CDR2 SYDVKM. Trimming cost V 5 bases and J 0 bases; bases outside gene matches: 6. This CDR3 spans 15 amino acids. CDR3 nucleotide sequence: TGTGCCAGCAGTCAGGGGGACAGAATGAACACTGAAGCTTTCTTT. Translation gives CASSQGDRMNTEAFF.

The chain has TRBV2 and TRBJ2-3, with D uncertain. V gave up 5 bases and J gave up 4 bases, with 7 bases separating them. This CDR3 region has 12 residues. Per germline, CDR1 SNHLY and CDR2 FYNNEI. The DNA of the CDR3 is TGTGCCAGCAGTCAGACTGCAGATACGCAGTATTTT. Protein: CASSQTADTQYF.

The chain couples TRBV7-6 to TRBJ2-1; 10 nucleotides agree with TRBD2. The CDR3 has 15 amino acids. In germline, CDR1 is SGHVS, CDR2 FNYEAQ. Trimming at V came to 2 bases and at J to 7 bases, leaving 5 bases not matched to a gene. CDR3 DNA: TGTGCCAGCAGCTTACTAGCGGGAGCTGGTAATGAGCAGTTCTTC. Translating it yields CASSLLAGAGNEQFF.

This clone was found a few times. V is TRBV6-5 and J is TRBJ2-7; D might be TRBD2 (5 bases). CDR3 length: 12 amino acids. Trimming pared 5 bases from V and 4 bases from J, leaving 9 bases between. Germline CDR1 MNHEY, CDR2 SVGAGI. The CDR3 nucleotides are TGTGCCAGCAGTGCGGGCGGGTACGAGCAGTACTTC. Residues: CASSAGGYEQYF.

The chain combines TRBV6-5 with TRBJ1-3, with 8 bases fitting TRBD1. CDR1 is MNHEY, CDR2 SVGAGI, per germline. After removal of 4 bases from V and 4 bases from J, the junction contained 6 bases not matched to a gene. The CDR3 spans 15 residues. CDR3 bases: TGTGCCAGCAGTTTATCAGGGGGCTCCGGAAACACCATATATTTT. Translating gives CASSLSGGSGNTIYF.

CDR3 residues: CASSLLAGAV. CDR3 sequence (DNA): TGTGCCAGCAGCCTACTAGCGGGAGCGGTC. This chain connects TRBV28 to TRBJ2-7; 11 bases line up with TRBD2. Germline lookup yields CDR1 MDHEN and CDR2 SYDVKM. The CDR3 loop spans 10 amino acids.

The chain uses TRBV2 and TRBJ1-2; 7 nucleotides line up with TRBD1. The CDR3 has 14 residues. The junction had 6 bases not matched to a gene; V was cut back by 6 bases and J by 2 bases. The germline CDR1 and CDR2 sequences are SNHLY and FYNNEI. In DNA form, the CDR3 reads TGTGCCAGCAGCCGGGACAGCTTAAACTATGGCTACACCTTC. It translates to CASSRDSLNYGYTF.

This chain uses TRBV5-3 with TRBJ2-1, with D possibly being TRBD2 (5 bases). TRBV5-3 is noted as an ORF with a role that remains uncertain. V was pared by 5 bases and J by 0 bases, with 12 bases between. CDR3 size: 15 residues. The CDR3 spells CARRGRACSYNEQFF. The CDR3 DNA reads TGTGCCAGAAGAGGGCGGGCCTGCTCCTACAATGAGCAGTTCTTC.

The chain joins TRBV5-8 to TRBJ2-2; D is possibly TRBD2 (7 bases). The CDR3 loop spans 15 amino acids. CDR1 is SGHTS, CDR2 YDEGEE, per germline. Deletions cut 7 bases from V and 0 bases from J, with 13 bases between. This CDR3 is CASGAGATNTGELFF. CDR3 in DNA: TGTGCCAGCGGGGCGGGGGCCACGAACACCGGGGAGCTGTTTTTT.

This clone was picked up one time. The chain employs TRBV15 and TRBJ2-7, with D possibly TRBD2 on 6 matching bases. Per the germline V gene, CDR1 is LNHNV and CDR2 is YYDKDF (reference sequence). This CDR3 has 15 amino acids. The germline V and J ends were trimmed by 1 base and 2 bases, with 12 bases remaining between them. CDR3 sequence: CATSRGGTFPYEQYF. CDR3 nucleotides: TGTGCCACCAGCAGAGGGGGGACTTTCCCCTACGAGCAGTACTTC.

The chain carries TRBV19 and TRBJ1-5; possibly TRBD1 for D (5 bases). Germline V gene lookup returns CDR1 LNHDA and CDR2 SQIVND (reference sequence). Trimming left V 5 bases short and J 0 bases short, with 14 bases between. The CDR3 consists of 16 residues. The CDR3 region is CASSPVTATSNQPQHF. CDR3 in DNA: TGTGCCAGTAGTCCGGTGACAGCTACTAGCAATCAGCCCCAGCATTTT.

In this sample, this clone turned up once. The V call is TRBV19, the J call TRBJ2-3; tentatively, D is TRBD1 (6 bases). The CDR3 runs to 14 residues. The V gene lost 8 bases and the J gene lost 2 bases, with 14 bases spanning the gap. CDR1 is LNHDA, CDR2 SQIVND, per germline (reference sequence). This chain's CDR3 is CASGGRGPTDTQYF. CDR3 nucleotide sequence: TGTGCCAGTGGGGGCAGGGGCCCCACAGATACGCAGTATTTT.

This chain uses TRBV6-1 with TRBJ1-2; maybe TRBD1 (6 bases). The CDR3 extends over 13 amino acids. The V end lost 10 bases, the J end lost 2 bases, and 14 bases lay between the germline ends. Germline V gives CDR1 MNHNS, CDR2 SASEGT. The CDR3 is CATPDRGNYGYTF. CDR3 nucleotides: TGTGCCACCCCGGACAGAGGAAACTATGGCTACACCTTC.

The rearrangement joins TRBV4-1 to TRBJ2-3; D perhaps matches TRBD2 (6 bases). From germline, CDR1 is MGHRA and CDR2 YSYEKL. The V end was cut by 2 bases, the J end by 1 base, with 19 bases between. The CDR3 sequence is 18 residues long. The chain's CDR3 is CASSQLPTLAMGTDTQYF. In DNA, the CDR3 is TGCGCCAGCAGCCAACTCCCCACCCTAGCGATGGGCACAGATACGCAGTATTTT.

The sample holds a few counts of this clone. The identical CDR3 is also encoded by other nucleotide sequences in the sample. The V gene is TRBV5-1, the J gene TRBJ2-7; 8 bases are shared with TRBD1. Looked up from germline, CDR1 is SGHRS and CDR2 is YFSETQ. The CDR3 sequence is 15 residues long. The J segment lost 1 base and the V segment lost 2 bases, leaving 5 bases of the junction unmatched. CDR3 bases: TGCGCCAGCAGCTTATCCGGGACAGGTTCCTACGAGCAGTACTTC. Translating it yields CASSLSGTGSYEQYF.